Each of the 7 T cell receptor beta chains below was sequenced from the same sample in a study of T cell responses to AZD1222 COVID-19 vaccine. Sequencing was performed with immunoSEQ multiplex PCR; in TCRdb, only in-frame clones are kept and a portion is missing. The sample has 120,000 or so clones, about 90% seen once. This specimen consisted of peripheral blood, obtained on day 0 of AZD1222 vaccination. These receptors were taken from an adult in good health.

The chain carries TRBV7-2 and TRBJ1-5; D gene uncertain. The ends were cut back, 0 bases at V and 2 bases at J, with 8 bases in the middle. CDR1 and CDR2 from the germline V gene are SGHTA and FQGNSA. There are 15 residues in the CDR3. For the CDR3, the DNA is TGTGCCAGCAGCTTAGCAGGGAGGGGCAATCAGCCCCAGCATTTT. This codes for CASSLAGRGNQPQHF. The variable domain in full, completed from reference TRBV7-2 and TRBJ1-5, reads GAGVSQSPSNKVTEKGKDVELRCDPISGHTALYWYRQSLGQGLEFLIYFQGNSAPDKSGLPSDRFSAERTGGSVSTLTIQRTQQEDSAVYLCASSLAGRGNQPQHFGDGTRLSIL.

V usage is TRBV6-4 and J usage is TRBJ1-1; D remains unclear. This CDR3 spans 14 amino acids. The germline V gene has CDR1 MRHNA and CDR2 SNTAGT. Trimming stripped 6 bases from V and 5 bases from J, with 16 bases between. CDR3 coding DNA: TGTGCCAGCAGGCCCCTTGCGGGCGGAACTGAAGCTTTCTTT. Its protein product is CASRPLAGGTEAFF.

The chain has TRBV5-1 and TRBJ1-4; TRBD1 matches at 10 bases. The CDR3 totals 14 residues. With V trimmed by 3 bases and J by 8 bases, 4 bases remained unmatched. Germline V gives CDR1 SGHRS, CDR2 YFSETQ. CDR3 sequence (DNA): TGCGCCAGCAGCTACGGGACAGGGGAAGAAAAACTGTTTTTT. It translates to CASSYGTGEEKLFF.

The rearrangement uses TRBV30 and TRBJ1-1; TRBD1 matches 7 bases. This CDR3 spans 12 amino acids. The junction had 3 bases not matched to a gene; V was cut back by 2 bases and J by 6 bases. Germline values: CDR1 GTSNPN, CDR2 SVGIG (reference sequence). The CDR3 reads CAWSTQGAEAFF. The CDR3 bases are TGTGCCTGGAGTACCCAGGGGGCTGAAGCTTTCTTT.

The chain links TRBV30 to TRBJ2-7; D is ambiguous. The germline CDR1 and CDR2 sequences are GTSNPN and SVGIG (reference sequence). V lost 3 bases and J 7 bases, leaving 16 bases between the germline ends. This CDR3 is 13 amino acids long. The CDR3 region is CAWRALPRPEQYF. DNA for the CDR3: TGTGCCTGGAGAGCGCTACCGAGGCCAGAGCAGTACTTC.

The V and J genes are TRBV18 and TRBJ2-5; D is possibly TRBD1 (5 bases). V dropped 6 bases and J dropped 2 bases, with 22 bases sitting between them. Germline CDR1 KGHSH, CDR2 LQKENI. There are 17 residues in the CDR3. DNA of the CDR3: TGTGCCAGCTCTCCGGCCCCACGGACATCAAGGCAAGAGACCCAGTACTTC. Protein sequence: CASSPAPRTSRQETQYF.

The chain uses TRBV19 and TRBJ1-4; D may be TRBD1 (6 bases). The length of the CDR3 is 14 residues. Trimming left V 7 bases short and J 5 bases short, with 14 bases between. Per the germline V gene, CDR1 is LNHDA and CDR2 is SQIVND (reference sequence). In DNA form, the CDR3 reads TGTGCCAGTACCCGCGACAGGTCCAATGAAAAACTGTTTTTT. Its translation is CASTRDRSNEKLFF.